A few counts support the clone carrying this TCR beta chain. As yet, its antigen is unknown. RNA was extracted and reverse transcribed into cDNA as the sequencing template. Data came from immunoSEQ multiplex PCR; TCRdb stores just in-frame clones and leaves some out. Of a few hundred thousand clones listed, 30% to 40% are singletons. Treatment indicated: oral pan-JAK inhibitor, 5-10 mg twice daily. Lesional scalp punch biopsies and peripheral blood were collected from alopecia areata patients. The sample is drawn from a study of CD8+ T cells in alopecia areata. Overall study results and limits: Both scalp clonality and the expanded CD8+ clones among the top 100 showed a significant decrease with tofacitinib.

The CDR3 is 13 amino acids. The germline V gene has CDR1 SQVTM and CDR2 ANQGSEA. Trimming removed 6 bases at V and 3 bases at J, with 15 bases between. This specimen consisted of CD4+ T cells sorted from blood, obtained around week 34, from a patient treated with tofacitinib. This TCR was recovered from a human donor with alopecia areata. The chain links TRBV29-1 to TRBJ2-7, with TRBD2 as a possible D gene (5 bases). The CDR3 here is CSVTGRSGYEQYF. As DNA, the CDR3 is TGCAGCGTAACGGGCCGCAGCGGCTACGAGCAGTACTTC.